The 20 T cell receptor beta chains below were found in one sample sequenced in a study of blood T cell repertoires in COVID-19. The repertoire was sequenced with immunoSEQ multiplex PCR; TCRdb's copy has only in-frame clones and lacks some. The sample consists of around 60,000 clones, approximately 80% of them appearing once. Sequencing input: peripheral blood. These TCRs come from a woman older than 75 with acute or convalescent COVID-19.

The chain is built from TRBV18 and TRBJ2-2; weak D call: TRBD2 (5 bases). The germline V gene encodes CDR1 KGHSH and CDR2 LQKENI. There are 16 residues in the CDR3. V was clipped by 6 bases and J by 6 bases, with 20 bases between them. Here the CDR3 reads CASSPGRGTVAGELFF. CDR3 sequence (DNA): TGTGCCAGCTCGCCGGGTCGGGGTACCGTCGCCGGGGAGCTGTTTTTT.

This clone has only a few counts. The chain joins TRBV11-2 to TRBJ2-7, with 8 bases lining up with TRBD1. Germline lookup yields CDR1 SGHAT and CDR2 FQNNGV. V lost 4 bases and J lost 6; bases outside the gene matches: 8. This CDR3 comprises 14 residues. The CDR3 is CASSSKTGEGEQYF. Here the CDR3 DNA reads TGTGCCAGCAGCTCAAAGACAGGGGAAGGCGAGCAGTACTTC.

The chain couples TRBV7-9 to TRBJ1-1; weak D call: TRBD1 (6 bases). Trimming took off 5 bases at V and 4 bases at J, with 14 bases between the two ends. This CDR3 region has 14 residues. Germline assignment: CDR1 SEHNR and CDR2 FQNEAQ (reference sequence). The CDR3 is CASSRRQESTEAFF. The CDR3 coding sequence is TGTGCCAGCAGCCGAAGACAGGAGAGCACTGAAGCTTTCTTT.

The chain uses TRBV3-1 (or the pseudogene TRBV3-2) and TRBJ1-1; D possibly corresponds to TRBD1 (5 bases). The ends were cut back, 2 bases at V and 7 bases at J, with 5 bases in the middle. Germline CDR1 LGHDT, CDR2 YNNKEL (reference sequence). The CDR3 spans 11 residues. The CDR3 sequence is CASSQTGEAFF. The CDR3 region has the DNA TGTGCCAGCAGCCAAACAGGTGAAGCTTTCTTT.

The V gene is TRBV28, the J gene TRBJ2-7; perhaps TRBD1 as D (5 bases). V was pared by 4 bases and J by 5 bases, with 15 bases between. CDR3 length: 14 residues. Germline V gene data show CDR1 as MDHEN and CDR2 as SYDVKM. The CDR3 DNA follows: TGTGCCAGCAGTTCAAGTCAGGGTAGGGACGAGCAGTACTTC. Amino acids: CASSSSQGRDEQYF. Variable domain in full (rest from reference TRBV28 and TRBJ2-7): DVKVTQSSRYLVKRTGEKVFLECVQDMDHENMFWYRQDPGLGLRLIYFSYDVKMKEKGDIPEGYSVSREKKERFSLILESASTNQTSMYLCASSSSQGRDEQYFGPGTRLTVT.

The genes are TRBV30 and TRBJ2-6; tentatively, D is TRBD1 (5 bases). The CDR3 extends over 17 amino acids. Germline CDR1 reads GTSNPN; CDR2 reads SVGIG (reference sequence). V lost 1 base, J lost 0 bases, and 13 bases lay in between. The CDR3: CAWSDPLQGSGANVLTF. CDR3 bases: TGTGCCTGGAGTGACCCACTCCAGGGCTCTGGGGCCAACGTCCTGACTTTC.

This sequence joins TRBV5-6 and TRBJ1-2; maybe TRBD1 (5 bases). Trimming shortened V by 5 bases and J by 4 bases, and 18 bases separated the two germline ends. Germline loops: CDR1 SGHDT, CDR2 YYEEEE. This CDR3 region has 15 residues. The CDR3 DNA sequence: TGTGCCAGCAGTTCTGTTCAGGGATTCATCTATGGCTACACCTTC. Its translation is CASSSVQGFIYGYTF.

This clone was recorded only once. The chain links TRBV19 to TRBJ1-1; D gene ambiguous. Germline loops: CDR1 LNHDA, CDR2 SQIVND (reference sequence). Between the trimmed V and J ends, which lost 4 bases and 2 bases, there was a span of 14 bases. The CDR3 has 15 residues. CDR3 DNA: TGTGCCAGTAGTACACGGGGAGGAGGAAACACTGAAGCTTTCTTT. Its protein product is CASSTRGGGNTEAFF.

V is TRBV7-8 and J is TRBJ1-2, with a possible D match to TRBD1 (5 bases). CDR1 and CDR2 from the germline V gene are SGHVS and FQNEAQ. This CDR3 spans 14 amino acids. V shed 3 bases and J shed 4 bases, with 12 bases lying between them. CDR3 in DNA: TGTGCCAGCAGCTTGGACCTGGGGGGCTATGGCTACACCTTC. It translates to CASSLDLGGYGYTF.

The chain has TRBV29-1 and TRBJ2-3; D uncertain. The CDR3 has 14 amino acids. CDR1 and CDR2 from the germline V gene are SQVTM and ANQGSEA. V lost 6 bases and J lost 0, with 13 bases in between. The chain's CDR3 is CSVRNRTSTDTQYF. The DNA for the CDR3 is TGCAGCGTCCGAAACCGAACTAGCACAGATACGCAGTATTTT.

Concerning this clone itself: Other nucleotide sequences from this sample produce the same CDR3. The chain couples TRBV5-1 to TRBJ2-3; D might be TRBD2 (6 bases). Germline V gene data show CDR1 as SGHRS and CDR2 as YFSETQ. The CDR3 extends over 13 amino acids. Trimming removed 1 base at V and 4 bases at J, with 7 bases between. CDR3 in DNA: TGCGCCAGCAGCTTGTCGGGGGCAGATACGCAGTATTTT. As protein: CASSLSGADTQYF.

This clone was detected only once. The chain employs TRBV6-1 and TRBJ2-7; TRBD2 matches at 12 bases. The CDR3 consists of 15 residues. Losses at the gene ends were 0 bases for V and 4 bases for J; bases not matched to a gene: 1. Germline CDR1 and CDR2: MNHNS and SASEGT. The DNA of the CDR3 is TGTGCCAGCAGTGAAGCCACTAGCGGGGGGTACGAGCAGTACTTC. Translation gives CASSEATSGGYEQYF.

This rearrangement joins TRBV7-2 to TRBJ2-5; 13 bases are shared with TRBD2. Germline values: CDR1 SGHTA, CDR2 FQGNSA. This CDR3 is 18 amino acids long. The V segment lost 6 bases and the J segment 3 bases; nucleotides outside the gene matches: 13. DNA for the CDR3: TGTGCCAGCAGTCCCAGGACTACTAGCGGGGGGGCCGAAGAGACCCAGTACTTC. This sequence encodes CASSPRTTSGGAEETQYF. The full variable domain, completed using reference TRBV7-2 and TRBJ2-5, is GAGVSQSPSNKVTEKGKDVELRCDPISGHTALYWYRQSLGQGLEFLIYFQGNSAPDKSGLPSDRFSAERTGGSVSTLTIQRTQQEDSAVYLCASSPRTTSGGAEETQYFGPGTRLLVL.

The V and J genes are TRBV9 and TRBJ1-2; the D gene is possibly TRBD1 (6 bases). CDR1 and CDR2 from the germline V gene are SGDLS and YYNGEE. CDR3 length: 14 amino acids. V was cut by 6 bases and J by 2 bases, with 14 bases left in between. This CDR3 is CASTGGGFNYGYTF. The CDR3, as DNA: TGTGCCAGCACCGGGGGGGGCTTCAACTATGGCTACACCTTC.

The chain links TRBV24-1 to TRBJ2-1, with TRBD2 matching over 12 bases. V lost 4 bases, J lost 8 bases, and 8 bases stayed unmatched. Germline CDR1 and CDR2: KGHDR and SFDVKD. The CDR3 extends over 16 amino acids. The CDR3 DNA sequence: TGTGCCACCAGTGACCAGACTAGCGGGAGAGCCGATGAGCAGTTCTTC. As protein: CATSDQTSGRADEQFF.

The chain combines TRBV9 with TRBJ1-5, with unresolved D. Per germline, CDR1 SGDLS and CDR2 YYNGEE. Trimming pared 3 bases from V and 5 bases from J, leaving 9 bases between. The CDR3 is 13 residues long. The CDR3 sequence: CASSDNVDQPQHF. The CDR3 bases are TGTGCCAGCAGCGATAACGTAGATCAGCCCCAGCATTTT. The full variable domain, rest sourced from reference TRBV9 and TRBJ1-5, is DSGVTQTPKHLITATGQRVTLRCSPRSGDLSVYWYQQSLDQGLQFLIQYYNGEERAKGNILERFSAQQFPDLHSELNLSSLELGDSALYFCASSDNVDQPQHFGDGTRLSIL.

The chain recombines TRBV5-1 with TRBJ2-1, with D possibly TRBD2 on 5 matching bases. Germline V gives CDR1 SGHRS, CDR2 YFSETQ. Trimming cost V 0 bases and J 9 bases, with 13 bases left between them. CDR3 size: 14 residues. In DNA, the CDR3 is TGCGCCAGCAGCTTGGCCAGGACTGTCAGTGAGCAGTTCTTC. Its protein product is CASSLARTVSEQFF.

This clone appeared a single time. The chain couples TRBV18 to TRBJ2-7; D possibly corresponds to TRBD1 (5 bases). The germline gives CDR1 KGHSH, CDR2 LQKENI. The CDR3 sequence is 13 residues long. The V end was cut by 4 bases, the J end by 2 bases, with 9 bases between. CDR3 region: CASSQGSTYEQYF. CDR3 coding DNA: TGTGCCAGCTCACAGGGGTCCACCTACGAGCAGTACTTC.

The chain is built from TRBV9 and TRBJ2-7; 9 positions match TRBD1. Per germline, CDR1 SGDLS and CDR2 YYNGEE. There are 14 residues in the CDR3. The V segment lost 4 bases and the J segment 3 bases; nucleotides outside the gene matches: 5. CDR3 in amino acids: CASSPWDRDYEQYF. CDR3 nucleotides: TGTGCCAGCAGCCCCTGGGACAGGGACTACGAGCAGTACTTC.

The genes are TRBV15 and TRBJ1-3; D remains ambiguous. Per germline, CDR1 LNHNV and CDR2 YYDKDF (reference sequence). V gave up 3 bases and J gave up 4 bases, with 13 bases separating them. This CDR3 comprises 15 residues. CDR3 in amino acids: CATSSLTPGGNTIYF. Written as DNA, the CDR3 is TGTGCCACCAGCAGCCTCACACCGGGGGGAAACACCATATATTTT.